These 30 T cell receptor beta chains originate from one sample sequenced in a study of T cells after posttransplantation cyclophosphamide. Only in-frame clones appear in the TCRdb table, and some are missing; sequencing was by immunoSEQ multiplex PCR. The data show around 14,000 clones, 76% seen once. The specimen sequenced was memory CD4+ T cells sorted from PBMCs. The receptors stem from a man between 45 and 60 years old.

The chain carries TRBV5-1 and TRBJ2-7; TRBD1 matches at 10 bases. Trimming at V came to 0 bases and at J to 5 bases, leaving 2 bases not matched to a gene. CDR1 and CDR2 (germline): SGHRS, YFSETQ. This CDR3 region has 14 residues. As DNA, the CDR3 is TGCGCCAGCAGCTTGGCGGACAGGGGGGACGAGCAGTACTTC. Its protein product is CASSLADRGDEQYF.

The V call is TRBV9, the J call TRBJ2-7, with D perhaps TRBD1 (5 bases). V was pared by 0 bases and J by 2 bases, with 12 bases between. The CDR3 runs to 15 residues. The germline V gene encodes CDR1 SGDLS and CDR2 YYNGEE. CDR3 DNA sequence: TGTGCCAGCAGCGTAGAGGCCCAGGACACCTACGAGCAGTACTTC. Its protein is CASSVEAQDTYEQYF.

The V gene is TRBV2, the J gene TRBJ2-3; the match to TRBD1 covers 9 bases. The junction had 10 bases not matched to a gene; V was cut back by 6 bases and J by 6 bases. From germline, CDR1 is SNHLY and CDR2 FYNNEI. The CDR3 has 15 residues. The CDR3 DNA reads as TGTGCCAGCAGCCCGGGACAGGGCCTCTGGGATACGCAGTATTTT. Translated: CASSPGQGLWDTQYF.

This clone was seen a handful of times. This chain links TRBV2 with TRBJ2-6; D ambiguous. Trimming left V 4 bases short and J 4 bases short, with 11 bases between. This CDR3 contains 15 residues. The germline V gene encodes CDR1 SNHLY and CDR2 FYNNEI. The CDR3 nucleotides read TGTGCCAGCAGTGTCGGTCAGGCGGGGGCCAACGTCCTGACTTTC. It codes for CASSVGQAGANVLTF.

This rearrangement joins TRBV7-8 to TRBJ1-2, with TRBD1 identical over 8 bases. The CDR3 has 14 amino acids. The germline gives CDR1 SGHVS, CDR2 FQNEAQ. V was clipped by 4 bases and J by 7 bases; unmatched bases: 8. The CDR3 coding sequence is TGTGCCAGCAGCTCGAGGACAGGGATGATTGGCTACACCTTC. This encodes CASSSRTGMIGYTF.

This chain joins TRBV7-6 and TRBJ1-6, with TRBD1 matching 9 bases. Looked up from germline, CDR1 is SGHVS and CDR2 is FNYEAQ. CDR3 length equals 16 residues. V lost 4 bases, J lost 7 bases, and 8 bases stayed unmatched. This chain's CDR3 is CASSSLYRGRNSPLHF. The CDR3 nucleotides are TGTGCCAGCAGCTCACTCTACAGGGGGCGGAATTCACCCCTCCACTTT.

This clone was observed a few times. The chain links TRBV19 to TRBJ1-1, with TRBD1 matching over 7 bases. Trimming at V came to 6 bases and at J to 3 bases, leaving 1 base not matched to a gene. CDR1 is LNHDA, CDR2 SQIVND, per germline (reference sequence). The CDR3 is 12 amino acids. This CDR3 is CASRDRYTEAFF. The CDR3 DNA reads as TGTGCCAGTAGGGACAGGTACACTGAAGCTTTCTTT.

The chain is built from TRBV2 and TRBJ1-2; unclear D gene. V gave up 0 bases and J gave up 7 bases, with 15 bases separating them. The germline CDR1 and CDR2 sequences are SNHLY and FYNNEI. The CDR3 is 15 residues long. Here the CDR3 DNA reads TGTGCCAGCAGTGAAGCGCCACCTGGTCTAGGTGGCTACACCTTC. Its translation: CASSEAPPGLGGYTF.

The chain carries TRBV19 and TRBJ1-2; tentatively, D is TRBD1 (5 bases). This CDR3 contains 15 residues. In germline, CDR1 is LNHDA, CDR2 SQIVND (reference sequence). V was trimmed by 7 bases and J by 1 base, leaving 16 bases between them. The CDR3 bases are TGTGCCAGTACCGGGGACGGGGGATTTAACTATGGCTACACCTTC. This translates into CASTGDGGFNYGYTF.

This clone was seen just once. This chain joins TRBV27 and TRBJ1-6; D is ambiguous. The V gene's germline CDR1 is MNHEY and CDR2 SMNVEV (reference sequence). This CDR3 region has 17 residues. Deletions cut 1 base from V and 10 bases from J, with 20 bases between. The CDR3 region is CASSLYGTWRERSPLHF. The CDR3 DNA reads TGTGCCAGCAGTTTATATGGTACGTGGCGGGAACGGTCACCCCTCCACTTT.

The CDR3 is CASSTTGIGGNIQYF. The CDR3 DNA reads as TGTGCCAGCAGTACGACAGGGATTGGCGGAAACATTCAGTACTTC. This sequence joins TRBV28 and TRBJ2-4; TRBD1 aligns across 7 bases. The germline V gene has CDR1 MDHEN and CDR2 SYDVKM. CDR3 length equals 15 residues. The junction had 10 bases not matched to a gene; V was cut back by 5 bases and J by 6 bases.

The chain links TRBV15 to TRBJ2-3; 13 bases agree with TRBD2. Germline V lookup: CDR1 LNHNV, CDR2 YYDKDF (reference sequence). V trimming: 5 bases; J trimming: 9 bases; junction bases outside the gene matches: 8. The CDR3 loop spans 15 amino acids. CDR3 protein: CATSSRTSGSPTQYF. CDR3 DNA sequence: TGTGCCACCAGCTCGCGGACTAGCGGGAGCCCCACGCAGTATTTT.

This rearrangement joins TRBV27 to TRBJ2-1, with 16 bases that match TRBD2. The CDR3 is made up of 18 amino acids. The germline V gene encodes CDR1 MNHEY and CDR2 SMNVEV (reference sequence). Unmatched junction bases numbered 9, after V lost 4 bases and J lost 6 bases. This chain's CDR3 is CASSYGTSGRASLNEQFF. CDR3 bases: TGTGCCAGCAGTTACGGGACTAGCGGGAGGGCCTCCCTCAATGAGCAGTTCTTC.

V and J are TRBV5-1 and TRBJ2-5; 7 bases are shared with TRBD1. The CDR3 extends over 16 amino acids. J lost 5 bases, V lost 4 bases, and 14 bases had no gene match. From germline, CDR1 is SGHRS and CDR2 YFSETQ. For the CDR3, the DNA is TGCGCCAGCAGCATTAAAGGACAGGTCAGGTCCGAGACCCAGTACTTC. Amino acid sequence: CASSIKGQVRSETQYF.

The chain recombines TRBV4-1 with TRBJ2-1; D is perhaps TRBD2 (5 bases). Germline-derived CDR1 and CDR2 are MGHRA and YSYEKL. V dropped 7 bases and J dropped 6 bases, with 16 bases sitting between them. The CDR3 covers 14 residues. CDR3 bases: TGCGCCAGCAAAGGACTTAAAAAGGGCAATGAGCAGTTCTTC. This sequence encodes CASKGLKKGNEQFF.

This chain connects TRBV4-1 to TRBJ2-1, with 13 bases lining up with TRBD2. Unmatched junction bases numbered 0, after V lost 4 bases and J lost 3 bases. Germline-derived CDR1 and CDR2 are MGHRA and YSYEKL. The CDR3 has 15 amino acids. CDR3 sequence reads: CASSRLAGGYNEQFF. For the CDR3, the DNA is TGCGCCAGCAGCCGACTAGCGGGGGGCTACAATGAGCAGTTCTTC.

The rearrangement joins TRBV28 to TRBJ1-6; 7 nucleotides match TRBD1. V lost 5 bases and J lost 8; bases outside the gene matches: 9. Germline V gene data show CDR1 as MDHEN and CDR2 as SYDVKM. This CDR3 spans 15 amino acids. The CDR3 loop reads CASSASGTEHSPLHF. The CDR3 DNA reads as TGTGCCAGCAGTGCTTCCGGGACAGAGCATTCACCCCTCCACTTT.

The gene calls are TRBV10-3 and TRBJ2-3, with a weak D call TRBD2 (6 bases). CDR1 is ENHRY and CDR2 is SYGVKD in the germline V gene. The CDR3 loop spans 13 amino acids. Trimming shortened V by 6 bases and J by 12 bases, and 19 bases separated the two germline ends. The DNA of the CDR3 is TGTGCCATCAGCCCAACGTCGGAGGGGCTTCAGTATTTT. This translates into CAISPTSEGLQYF.

This chain links TRBV10-3 with TRBJ2-7; no firm D call. Deletions cut 6 bases from V and 2 bases from J, with 8 bases between. Germline-derived CDR1 and CDR2 are ENHRY and SYGVKD. The CDR3 runs to 12 residues. CDR3 loop: CAISQVPYEQYF. CDR3 in DNA: TGTGCCATCAGCCAGGTCCCCTACGAGCAGTACTTC.

J is TRBJ1-1 and V is TRBV14; no firm D call. This CDR3 contains 15 residues. From germline, CDR1 is SGHDN and CDR2 FVKESK. V gave up 4 bases and J gave up 5 bases, with 17 bases separating them. The CDR3 spells CASSPRRVGGTEAFF. The DNA for the CDR3 is TGTGCCAGCAGCCCCCGACGGGTGGGAGGGACTGAAGCTTTCTTT.

V and J are TRBV5-1 and TRBJ2-2; 9 bases are a match to TRBD1. This CDR3 is built from 16 residues. Germline assignment: CDR1 SGHRS and CDR2 YFSETQ. V shed 4 bases, J shed 1 base, and the junction held 5 bases outside the gene matches. The CDR3: CASSLTGGLNTGELFF. Written as DNA, the CDR3 is TGCGCCAGCAGCCTAACAGGGGGCCTGAACACCGGGGAGCTGTTTTTT.

This rearrangement joins TRBV7-2 to TRBJ2-7; 9 nucleotides match TRBD2. In germline, CDR1 is SGHTA, CDR2 FQGNSA. CDR3 length: 14 residues. V shed 5 bases and J 2 bases; nucleotides not matched to a gene: 4. The CDR3 protein is CASSISGGAYEQYF. As DNA, the CDR3 is TGTGCCAGCAGCATTAGCGGGGGCGCCTACGAGCAGTACTTC.

J is TRBJ2-3 and V is TRBV28, with a possible D match to TRBD1 (6 bases). Germline V gene lookup returns CDR1 MDHEN and CDR2 SYDVKM. V was pared by 10 bases and J by 4 bases, with 18 bases between. This CDR3 contains 14 residues. The CDR3 DNA reads TGTGCCACCCACCCCAGGGGTGGTGCAGATACGCAGTATTTT. Translating it yields CATHPRGGADTQYF.

This rearrangement joins TRBV20-1 to TRBJ1-2, with D unclear. The CDR3 totals 11 residues. Trimming took 3 bases from V and 7 from J, leaving 9 bases between them. Germline V lookup: CDR1 DFQATT, CDR2 SNEGSKA (reference sequence). This CDR3 reads CSASDGSGYTF. The CDR3 DNA reads TGCAGTGCTAGTGACGGGAGTGGCTACACCTTC.

This chain uses TRBV10-3 with TRBJ2-1; 8 positions agree with TRBD2. CDR1 and CDR2 from the germline V gene are ENHRY and SYGVKD. The J segment lost 4 bases and the V segment lost 0 bases, leaving 8 bases of the junction unmatched. The CDR3 has 17 amino acids. The CDR3 DNA sequence: TGTGCCATCAGTGAGTCCGGAGGCGGGAGGATATACAATGAGCAGTTCTTC. This codes for CAISESGGGRIYNEQFF.

The chain uses TRBV28 and TRBJ1-1; the match to TRBD1 covers 9 bases. Germline-derived CDR1 and CDR2 are MDHEN and SYDVKM. V shed 6 bases and J 6 bases; nucleotides not matched to a gene: 8. This CDR3 has 14 amino acids. As DNA, the CDR3 is TGTGCCAGCAGCACAGGGGGCGCGCAAGCTGAAGCTTTCTTT. It yields the protein CASSTGGAQAEAFF.

V usage is TRBV6-5 and J usage is TRBJ2-2; possible D gene TRBD1, 5 bases. The CDR3 extends over 14 amino acids. CDR1 and CDR2 (germline): MNHEY, SVGAGI. Trimming took off 2 bases at V and 5 bases at J, with 9 bases between the two ends. CDR3 in amino acids: CASSYRQYTGELFF. CDR3 nucleotides: TGTGCCAGCAGTTACCGACAGTATACCGGGGAGCTGTTTTTT.

V gene TRBV19 combines with J gene TRBJ2-2, with 9 bases that match TRBD1. The trim removed 5 bases at V and 6 bases at J, leaving 4 bases unmatched. In germline, CDR1 is LNHDA, CDR2 SQIVND (reference sequence). The CDR3 is 14 amino acids. The CDR3 DNA follows: TGTGCCAGTAGTCTAACAGGGGGCTCCGGGGAGCTGTTTTTT. It is translated as CASSLTGGSGELFF. The whole variable domain, filled in from reference TRBV19 and TRBJ2-2, reads DGGITQSPKYLFRKEGQNVTLSCEQNLNHDAMYWYRQDPGQGLRLIYYSQIVNDFQKGDIAEGYSVSREKKESFPLTVTSAQKNPTAFYLCASSLTGGSGELFFGEGSRLTVL.

The chain joins TRBV15 to TRBJ2-2; TRBD1 is a possible D gene (6 bases). The V gene lost 5 bases and the J gene lost 4 bases, with 26 bases spanning the gap. The CDR3 length is 19 residues. Germline V lookup: CDR1 LNHNV, CDR2 YYDKDF (reference sequence). This chain's CDR3 is CATSPSDGRGFSGTGELFF. The CDR3 bases are TGTGCCACCAGCCCCTCGGATGGCAGGGGCTTCTCGGGCACCGGGGAGCTGTTTTTT.

This CDR3 is CASSFSLLSRDSQLKQDYGYTF. In DNA form, the CDR3 reads TGTGCCAGCAGTTTCTCTTTACTGTCCCGGGACAGCCAACTCAAGCAGGACTATGGCTACACCTTC. The chain links TRBV28 to TRBJ1-2; 7 bases align to TRBD1. The CDR3 is made up of 22 amino acids. V shed 3 bases, J shed 3 bases, and the junction held 28 bases outside the gene matches. Germline values: CDR1 MDHEN, CDR2 SYDVKM.